A selection of T cell receptor beta chains follows, all from one sample in a study of blood T cells in healthy people across ages. TCRdb analysed the 5' RACE reads with MiXCR anew, one entry per CDR3 protein. The repertoire has 920,000 or so distinct CDR3 sequences, around 43% of them found once; the top ten carry under 20%. Sequenced: blood. All receptors come from an older woman in good health. Each CDR3 is given with its conserved first and last residue. The D gene is left open where the match is weak. Size values are once, few and many counts, or a class for expanded clones, and some rows have none.

. | TRBD2 | TRBJ2-7 | TRBV20-1 | TGCAGTGCCAGGACTAGCGGGAACTACGAGCAGTACTTC | CSARTSGNYEQYF
few | . | TRBJ1-5 | TRBV28 | TGTGCCAGCAGTTCTGATTGGGGGGACGATAGCAATCAGCCCCAGCATTTT | CASSSDWGDDSNQPQHF
many | TRBD1 | TRBJ1-2 | TRBV29-1 | TGCAGCGCCGCCGGGACAGGGGTTAACTATGGCTACACCTTC | CSAAGTGVNYGYTF
. | TRBD2 | TRBJ2-7 | TRBV29-1 | TGCAGCGTTGGGTTAGCGGGTCTTTACGAGCAGTACTTC | CSVGLAGLYEQYF
few | TRBD2 | TRBJ2-3 | TRBV27 | TGTGCCAGCAGTGAAATACGTACTAGCGGGGGAACAGATACGCAGTATTTT | CASSEIRTSGGTDTQYF
few | TRBD2 | TRBJ2-3 | TRBV12-3/TRBV12-4 | TGTGCCAGCAGTTTTTTGGCGGGAGGGCCTGAGAGGAAAGATACGCAGTATTTT | CASSFLAGGPERKDTQYF
few | . | TRBJ2-1 | TRBV7-8 | TGTGCCAGCAGCTTAATGGTGAGGGGGGCCTCCAGCTCCTACAATGAGCAGTTCTTC | CASSLMVRGASSSYNEQFF
. | . | TRBJ2-7 | TRBV29-1 | TGCAGCGTTGGGGGGGCTGTTGGCGGAGGGGACAATGAGCAGTACTTC | CSVGGAVGGGDNEQYF
. | TRBD1 | TRBJ2-5 | TRBV10-3 | TGTGCCATACGGGACAGGTCACAAGAGACCCAGTACTTC | CAIRDRSQETQYF
few | TRBD1 | TRBJ2-6 | TRBV20-1 | TGCAGTGCTAGAGTAAAAAACAGGGGTCGCGCAGACTCTGGGGCCAACGTCCTGACTTTC | CSARVKNRGRADSGANVLTF
once | . | TRBJ2-7 | TRBV15 | TGTGCCACAGGTCAGGGCAATTACGAGCAGTACTTC | CATGQGNYEQYF
few | . | TRBJ2-5 | TRBV6-6 | TGTGCCAGCAGTTACATAGAGACCCAGTACTTC | CASSYIETQYF
. | . | TRBJ2-7 | TRBV27 | TGTGCCAGCAGTTGGCCGGGGCCGCAAGGCGAGCAGTACTTC | CASSWPGPQGEQYF
. | TRBD1 | TRBJ1-5 | TRBV6-6 | TGTGCCAGCACGACAGGGCCGCATCAGCCCCAGCATTTT | CASTTGPHQPQHF
few | . | TRBJ2-6 | TRBV12-3/TRBV12-4 | TGTGCCAGCAGTTCTGGGGACAACGTCCTGACTTTC | CASSSGDNVLTF
. | . | TRBJ2-3 | TRBV24-1 | TGTGCCACCAGCCGCTTGGACAACGATGATACGCAGTATTTT | CATSRLDNDDTQYF
. | TRBD2 | TRBJ2-7 | TRBV2 | TGTGCCAGCAGTCTCACGGCCGGGACTAGCGGAACATTTCTCTCCTACGAGCAGTACTTC | CASSLTAGTSGTFLSYEQYF
. | . | TRBJ1-2 | TRBV10-2 | TGCGCCAGCAGTGAATGGGGCAACTATGGCTACACCTTC | CASSEWGNYGYTF
. | . | TRBJ2-5 | TRBV28 | TGTGCCAGCAGCCTGACAGTATCGGCCCAGTACTTC | CASSLTVSAQYF
. | TRBD2 | TRBJ2-7 | TRBV12-3/TRBV12-4 | TGTGCCAGCAGGACCGCTAGCGGGAGAGGGAATGAGCAGTACTTC | CASRTASGRGNEQYF
. | . | TRBJ2-1 | TRBV6-2/TRBV6-3 | TGTGCCAGCACGTCACAGCCCGAGCAGTTCTTC | CASTSQPEQFF
few | TRBD2 | TRBJ2-5 | TRBV29-1 | TGCAGCGTTGGAAATAGCGGGAGGGGGACCCAGTACTTC | CSVGNSGRGTQYF
many | . | TRBJ2-7 | TRBV10-2 | TGCGCCACCCAGCACTACGAGCAGTACTTC | CATQHYEQYF
. | TRBD1 | TRBJ2-5 | TRBV15 | TGTGCCACCTTACGCACAGGGGGCGAGTACCAAGAGACCCAGTACTTC | CATLRTGGEYQETQYF
. | . | TRBJ2-7 | TRBV20-1 | TGCAGTGCTAGAGGGGCGGAGAGGGTGTACGAGCAGTACTTC | CSARGAERVYEQYF
. | . | TRBJ2-1 | TRBV6-2/TRBV6-3 | TGTGCCAGCAGTTACTCGATCATGCCACCGGCCAATGGGCAGTTCTTC | CASSYSIMPPANGQFF
few | TRBD2 | TRBJ2-7 | TRBV20-1 | TGCAGTGCTAGGATATTCGGGTACTCCGGACTAGCGGGGGAGGATAGTCCTTACGAGCAGTACTTC | CSARIFGYSGLAGEDSPYEQYF
. | . | TRBJ2-1 | TRBV27 | TGTGCCAGCAGTGGGGACTCCATCATCGAGCAGTTCTTC | CASSGDSIIEQFF
few | . | TRBJ2-3 | TRBV6-5 | TGTGCCAGCAGTCGAACAGGGTCTACCACAGATACGCAGTATTTT | CASSRTGSTTDTQYF
. | . | TRBJ2-1 | TRBV6-5 | TGTGCCAGCCTGGATATCTACAATGAGCAGTTCTTC | CASLDIYNEQFF
. | TRBD2 | TRBJ2-4 | TRBV10-2 | TGCGCCGGCAGGCCTAGCGGAGAGAAAAACATTCAGTACTTC | CAGRPSGEKNIQYF
. | TRBD2 | TRBJ2-5 | TRBV10-3 | TGTGCCATCAGTGCGGGAGGGAACCAAGAGACCCAGTACTTC | CAISAGGNQETQYF
many | TRBD2 | TRBJ2-5 | TRBV29-1 | TGCAGCGTCCAAGCGGGGGGTCGCCAAGAGACCCAGTACTTC | CSVQAGGRQETQYF
. | . | TRBJ1-1 | TRBV27 | TGTGCCAGCAGTCCCTCAACAGGTAGCCCAACTTCTGAAGCTTTCTTT | CASSPSTGSPTSEAFF
. | TRBD2 | TRBJ2-7 | TRBV27 | TGTGCCAGCAGTTTTGGGGGACTAGCGGCCAACGAGCAGTACTTC | CASSFGGLAANEQYF